These T cell receptor beta chains were read from a single sample in a study of read filtering for tumor transcriptome and immune sequencing. In TCRdb, the reads were re-called with MiXCR into one record per CDR3 protein. In the table there are more than 35,000 distinct CDR3 sequences, about an eighth of which are singletons. The sample comprised a population of CD138-negative cells sorted from bone marrow. These receptors all come from a donor aged 40 or older with multiple myeloma. Both conserved end residues are part of each CDR3.

TRBV4-3,19,CASSPTPTGGPSGANVLTF
TRBV9,14,CASSPTGGAETQYF
TRBV20-1,18,CSARVEFRGLAGGHEQFF
TRBV5-1,13,CASSLGQSYEQYF
TRBV18,14,CASSPLSGANVLTF
TRBV20-1,13,CSVLAGRNEKLFF
TRBV24-1,15,CATSDFQGGRETQYF
TRBV7-2,14,CASRYFSSYNEQFF
TRBV12-3/TRBV12-4,16,CASSPAGGVTANIQYF
TRBV7-9,12,CASNLNQGSQYF
TRBV5-5,17,CASSLATSGRTYNEQFF
TRBV15,13,CATNSWRQETQYF
TRBV12-3/TRBV12-4,15,CASSFISGGSGELFF
TRBV20-1,15,CSARPQGPLSYEQYF
TRBV2,14,CASSEGGGTDTQYF
TRBV3-1,15,CASSQDLGANEKLFF
TRBV15,13,CATSRDPGDEQYF
TRBV30,14,CAWSEGQAGNEQFF
TRBV20-1,12,CSSGLSRAEQFF
TRBV7-3,13,CASSRDREETQYF
TRBV5-1,15,CASSPLQGVADTQYF
TRBV19,14,CASSIGVRTDTQYF